What follows is one T cell receptor (beta chain) and its context. No antigen is known for it. This sample stems from a study of blood T cells in healthy people across ages. General study points: The study lacked donor CMV status, which possibly confounded expanded clonotype changes. Naive CD4+ cell counts and diversity both ran higher in long-lived than in aged donors.

For the second PCR, which ran for about 6 to 11 cycles, a sample-barcoded 5' primer and a J-beta primer mix were used. Each cDNA molecule, via a template-switch adaptor with 12 random nucleotides, was tagged. TCRdb called the 5' RACE reads again in MiXCR, with one record for every CDR3 protein. The data show hundreds of thousands of distinct CDR3 sequences, around 45% seen once. V shed 3 bases and J 7 bases; nucleotides not matched to a gene: 19. In germline, CDR1 is MNHEY, CDR2 SMNVEV (reference sequence). This CDR3 region has 18 residues. The extraction recovered at least 5 micrograms of total RNA per sample.

The sample taken for sequencing was blood. The receptor was derived from a man aged 80 or over in good health. V usage is TRBV27 and J usage is TRBJ2-7; 9 bases align to TRBD2. The CDR3 protein is CASSFSFSPSGRLWEQYF. CDR3 DNA sequence: TGTGCCAGCAGTTTCTCCTTTTCCCCCAGCGGGAGGCTTTGGGAGCAGTACTTC.